The 25 T cell receptor beta chains given below trace back to one sample, sequenced in a study of T-cell reconstitution after alpha-beta-depleted transplantation in children. Unique molecular identifiers tagged the TCRbeta library. MiXCR, run by TCRdb on the PCR reads, gives a single entry per CDR3 protein. The sample consists of 600,000 to 800,000 distinct CDR3 sequences, under 15% of them appearing once. The starting material was PBMCs, obtained before TCRalphabeta/CD19-depleted stem cell transplant. The receptors stem from a girl aged 2-10 years with congenital amegakaryocytic thrombocytopenia, due to receive a stem cell transplant.

This clonotype came up many times. The CDR3 loop is CASSLGFSAGRDEQYF. DNA for the CDR3: TGTGCCAGCAGTTTAGGTTTCTCGGCGGGGAGAGACGAGCAGTACTTC. The chain couples TRBV12-3 or TRBV12-4 to TRBJ2-7; TRBD2 might be the D (6 bases). V was cut by 1 base and J by 5 bases, with 18 bases left in between. This CDR3 is built from 16 residues.

This clonotype has only a few counts. The rearrangement links TRBV18 to TRBJ2-1; D unclear. Germline V lookup: CDR1 KGHSH, CDR2 LQKENI. This CDR3 is built from 14 residues. Trimming removed 0 bases at V and 6 bases at J, with 9 bases between. For the CDR3, the DNA is TGTGCCAGCTCACCACCGGCAGGTTTCAATGAGCAGTTCTTC. Translation gives CASSPPAGFNEQFF. Supplemented by reference TRBV18 and TRBJ2-1, the full variable domain reads NAGVMQNPRHLVRRRGQEARLRCSPMKGHSHVYWYRQLPEEGLKFMVYLQKENIIDESGMPKERFSAEFPKEGPSILRIQQVVRGDSAAYFCASSPPAGFNEQFFGPGTRLTVL.

This clonotype was seen repeatedly, ten times or more. V and J are TRBV5-1 and TRBJ2-4; D remains ambiguous. The germline CDR1 and CDR2 sequences are SGHRS and YFSETQ. The ends were cut back, 1 base at V and 7 bases at J, with 18 bases in the middle. This CDR3 contains 16 residues. The CDR3 loop reads CASSLLGWFSGNIQYF. CDR3 DNA sequence: TGCGCCAGCAGCTTGTTGGGCTGGTTCTCCGGGAACATTCAGTACTTC.

This clonotype was seen many times. The chain joins TRBV20-1 to TRBJ2-4, with TRBD2 matching over 7 bases. The CDR3 covers 13 residues. The junction had 11 bases not matched to a gene; V was cut back by 7 bases and J by 8 bases. The germline gives CDR1 DFQATT, CDR2 SNEGSKA (reference sequence). CDR3 sequence: CSGTPGGIDIQYF. CDR3 sequence (DNA): TGCAGTGGGACCCCCGGGGGGATAGACATTCAGTACTTC.

The chain employs TRBV6-5 and TRBJ2-7, with D possibly TRBD2 on 6 matching bases. Trimming stripped 0 bases from V and 6 bases from J, with 15 bases between. The germline gives CDR1 MNHEY, CDR2 SVGAGI. This CDR3 contains 15 residues. The CDR3 loop is CASSYSGGTSSEQYF. CDR3 nucleotide sequence: TGTGCCAGCAGTTACTCGGGTGGGACTTCATCCGAGCAGTACTTC.

This clonotype appeared many times. The chain has TRBV29-1 and TRBJ2-1; D gene uncertain. With 3 bases removed from V and 3 bases from J, the gap between germline ends came to 12 bases. This CDR3 comprises 14 residues. Per germline, CDR1 SQVTM and CDR2 ANQGSEA. The CDR3 region has the DNA TGCAGCGTTGATTCTGGCGGATACTACAATGAGCAGTTCTTC. This gives the protein CSVDSGGYYNEQFF.

This clonotype was counted between two and nine times. J is TRBJ2-2 and V is TRBV12-3 or TRBV12-4; 10 nucleotides match TRBD2. The CDR3 has 16 residues. J lost 5 bases, V lost 6 bases, and 9 bases had no gene match. In nucleotides, the CDR3 is TGTGCCAGCAGCCATGACAGCGGGGGGGGGACCGGGGAGCTGTTTTTT. Residues: CASSHDSGGGTGELFF.

The chain couples TRBV4-2 to TRBJ2-7; 12 nucleotides match TRBD2. Germline CDR1 LGHNA, CDR2 YNFKEQ. This CDR3 comprises 16 residues. J lost 4 bases, V lost 0 bases, and 4 bases had no gene match. The CDR3 bases are TGTGCCAGCAGCCAAGATGCAACTAGCGGGAGGTACGAGCAGTACTTC. It yields the protein CASSQDATSGRYEQYF.

This clonotype appeared a few times. The chain links TRBV6-2 or TRBV6-3 to TRBJ2-2, with D maybe TRBD2 (6 bases). Trimming left V 7 bases short and J 0 bases short, with 12 bases between. This CDR3 has 15 residues. Germline V gene data show CDR1 as MNHEY and CDR2 as SVGEGT. CDR3 DNA sequence: TGTGCCAGCATTTCACTAGCAGCGAACACCGGGGAGCTGTTTTTT. The encoded protein is CASISLAANTGELFF.

The CDR3: CASSLRWRPRSNQPQHF. CDR3 nucleotides: TGTGCCAGCAGCTTAAGGTGGAGACCGAGGAGCAATCAGCCCCAGCATTTT. The gene calls are TRBV7-2 and TRBJ1-5; D call uncertain. V gave up 2 bases and J gave up 1 base, with 15 bases separating them. Germline V gene lookup returns CDR1 SGHTA and CDR2 FQGNSA. The CDR3 contains 17 residues. Looking up the rest from reference TRBV7-2 and TRBJ1-5 gives the full variable domain: GAGVSQSPSNKVTEKGKDVELRCDPISGHTALYWYRQSLGQGLEFLIYFQGNSAPDKSGLPSDRFSAERTGGSVSTLTIQRTQQEDSAVYLCASSLRWRPRSNQPQHFGDGTRLSIL.

The chain carries TRBV7-9 and TRBJ2-7; D remains unclear. From germline, CDR1 is SEHNR and CDR2 FQNEAQ (reference sequence). The CDR3 totals 15 residues. V was shortened by 2 bases and J by 6 bases, with 17 bases between the two germline ends. The CDR3 sequence is CASSLTYTQVGEQYF. CDR3 nucleotide sequence: TGTGCCAGCAGCTTAACATACACTCAAGTGGGCGAGCAGTACTTC. Combining the CDR3 with reference TRBV7-9 and TRBJ2-7 gives the whole variable domain DTGVSQNPRHKITKRGQNVTFRCDPISEHNRLYWYRQTLGQGPEFLTYFQNEAQLEKSRLLSDRFSAERPKGSFSTLEIQRTEQGDSAMYLCASSLTYTQVGEQYFGPGTRLTVT.

The V call is TRBV20-1, the J call TRBJ1-5; D may be TRBD1 (5 bases). This CDR3 has 14 residues. The germline gives CDR1 DFQATT, CDR2 SNEGSKA (reference sequence). V lost 0 bases and J 7 bases, leaving 13 bases between the germline ends. The CDR3 DNA is TGCAGTGCTAGAGATGGGGGTGAGGGACAGCCCCAGCATTTT. It translates to CSARDGGEGQPQHF.

This clonotype has a handful of counts. The gene calls are TRBV7-9 and TRBJ1-4; D is ambiguous. V lost 8 bases to trimming and J lost 8 bases, with 21 bases between them. The length of the CDR3 is 15 residues. CDR1 is SEHNR and CDR2 is FQNEAQ in the germline V gene (reference sequence). CDR3 sequence (DNA): TGTGCCAGCCGCTCTGAGGACCAAGGGAGGGAAAAACTGTTTTTT. Translating it yields CASRSEDQGREKLFF.

Many counts were recorded for this clonotype. The chain employs TRBV20-1 and TRBJ2-7; 7 bases fit TRBD2. The CDR3 runs to 14 residues. CDR1 and CDR2 (germline): DFQATT, SNEGSKA (reference sequence). Germline trimming cut 6 bases from V and 4 bases from J; bases unmatched to any gene: 12. The CDR3 region has the DNA TGCAGTGCCAACCCTCTAGCGGTCAATTACGAGCAGTACTTC. Translating it yields CSANPLAVNYEQYF.

The chain joins TRBV7-6 to TRBJ2-1; no clear D. There are 16 residues in the CDR3. Germline V CDR1 and CDR2: SGHVS, FNYEAQ. Trimming left V 2 bases short and J 5 bases short, with 16 bases between. The CDR3 DNA reads as TGTGCCAGCAGCTTACGCCCGATGACGCAGAACAATGAGCAGTTCTTC. Translation: CASSLRPMTQNNEQFF.

This clonotype was seen many times. The chain couples TRBV25-1 to TRBJ2-1, with D tentatively TRBD1 (6 bases). Between the trimmed V and J ends, which lost 3 bases and 5 bases, there was a span of 17 bases. CDR1 is MGHDK, CDR2 SYGVNS, per germline. This CDR3 has 16 amino acids. DNA of the CDR3: TGTGCCAGCAGTGATCCAAGCCGGGACACCGACAATGAGCAGTTCTTC. It specifies CASSDPSRDTDNEQFF.

This clonotype was picked up many times. V and J are TRBV5-6 and TRBJ2-7, with 7 positions matching TRBD1. V was pared by 3 bases and J by 1 base, with 7 bases of the junction left unmatched. Germline V CDR1 and CDR2: SGHDT, YYEEEE. There are 15 residues in the CDR3. The CDR3 loop reads CASSSPGTVSYEQYF. CDR3 bases: TGTGCCAGCAGCTCCCCCGGGACAGTTTCCTACGAGCAGTACTTC.

This clonotype was counted ten times or more. This rearrangement joins TRBV7-8 to TRBJ1-4; TRBD1 might be the D (6 bases). Germline loops: CDR1 SGHVS, CDR2 FQNEAQ. V lost 5 bases and J lost 3, with 13 bases in between. The CDR3 has 15 residues. CDR3 nucleotides: TGTGCCAGCAGCCCCTTAGGACAGCCTAATGAAAAACTGTTTTTT. It codes for CASSPLGQPNEKLFF.

The J gene is TRBJ2-3, the V gene TRBV12-3 or TRBV12-4, with 7 positions matching TRBD1. Germline trimming cut 11 bases from V and 5 bases from J; bases unmatched to any gene: 10. The CDR3 is 13 residues long. The CDR3 here is CAGGIGGKDTQYF. The DNA of the CDR3 is TGTGCCGGAGGTATAGGGGGCAAAGATACGCAGTATTTT.

Turning to this clonotype: A read error may be the cause here, since a much bigger clone is one base away. The J gene is TRBJ2-3, the V gene TRBV12-3 or TRBV12-4; 9 bases are a match to TRBD1. CDR3 length equals 15 residues. Unmatched junction bases numbered 7, after V lost 5 bases and J lost 4 bases. The CDR3 sequence: CASSRRQGGADTQYF. The DNA of the CDR3 is TGTGCCAGCAGTAGACGACAGGGGGGCGCAGATACGCAGTATTTT.

This clonotype was detected many times. The chain has TRBV15 and TRBJ2-2, with D unresolved. The V gene lost 8 bases and the J gene lost 2 bases, with 9 bases spanning the gap. Looked up from germline, CDR1 is LNHNV and CDR2 is YYDKDF (reference sequence). The CDR3 sequence is 13 residues long. Here the CDR3 reads CATLLRNTGELFF. The CDR3 bases are TGTGCCACCTTACTAAGAAACACCGGGGAGCTGTTTTTT.

The chain recombines TRBV29-1 with TRBJ2-1; D not certain. The length of the CDR3 is 12 residues. V was shortened by 7 bases and J by 6 bases, with 13 bases between the two germline ends. The V gene's germline CDR1 is SQVTM and CDR2 ANQGSEA. This chain's CDR3 is CSAVGVLNEQFF. CDR3 DNA: TGCAGCGCCGTTGGGGTCCTCAATGAGCAGTTCTTC.

This clonotype was seen many times. J is TRBJ1-1 and V is TRBV5-1; 7 nucleotides match TRBD1. This CDR3 spans 17 amino acids. With V trimmed by 4 bases and J by 0 bases, 12 bases remained unmatched. The germline gives CDR1 SGHRS, CDR2 YFSETQ. The CDR3 coding sequence is TGCGCCAGCAGCACCGGGACAGCGACCTTCATGAACACTGAAGCTTTCTTT. Translated, it gives CASSTGTATFMNTEAFF. Full variable domain (rest looked up from reference TRBV5-1 and TRBJ1-1): KAGVTQTPRYLIKTRGQQVTLSCSPISGHRSVSWYQQTPGQGLQFLFEYFSETQRNKGNFPGRFSGRQFSNSRSEMNVSTLELGDSALYLCASSTGTATFMNTEAFFGQGTRLTVV.

This clonotype was counted ten times or more. V usage is TRBV12-3 or TRBV12-4 and J usage is TRBJ2-1, with TRBD2 matching over 9 bases. This CDR3 region has 17 residues. With 4 bases clipped from V and 4 bases from J, the junction kept 11 bases outside the gene matches. As DNA, the CDR3 is TGTGCCAGCAGTTCCGCGGCGGGGGGGTTAGGTTACAATGAGCAGTTCTTC. This translates into CASSSAAGGLGYNEQFF.

The chain is built from TRBV7-9 and TRBJ2-1; TRBD1 is a possible D gene (6 bases). V was shortened by 3 bases and J by 8 bases, with 23 bases between the two germline ends. CDR3 length: 17 residues. Germline V gene lookup returns CDR1 SEHNR and CDR2 FQNEAQ (reference sequence). The CDR3 sequence is CASSFTRGRNPSDEQFF. The CDR3 bases are TGTGCCAGCAGCTTCACCAGGGGACGGAACCCGTCGGATGAGCAGTTCTTC.